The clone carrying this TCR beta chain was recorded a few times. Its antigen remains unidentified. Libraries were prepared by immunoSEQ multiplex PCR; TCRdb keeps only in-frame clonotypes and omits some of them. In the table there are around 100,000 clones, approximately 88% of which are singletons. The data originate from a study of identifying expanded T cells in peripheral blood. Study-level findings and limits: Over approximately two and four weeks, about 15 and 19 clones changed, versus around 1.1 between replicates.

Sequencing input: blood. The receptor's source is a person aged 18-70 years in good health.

The CDR3 region is CASSRETGELFF. The CDR3 DNA is TGCGCCAGCAGTAGGGAAACCGGGGAGCTGTTTTTT. J is TRBJ2-2 and V is TRBV10-1; no definite D call. The CDR3 covers 12 residues. With 5 bases removed from V and 5 bases from J, the gap between germline ends came to 6 bases. Germline V lookup: CDR1 WNHNN, CDR2 SYGVQD (reference sequence).